The source of this TCR beta chain is a study of cytomegalovirus exposure and HLA in healthy donors. Study conclusions and caveats: Across donors, sequencing depth was assumed by presence/absence analyses to be roughly uniform. Later analysis identified a missense DCLRE1C variant that was linked to TCR beta V- and J-gene trimming. Later analysis identified several of the most significant clusters that appeared linked to common viral pathogens.

Primers: 60 Vbeta forward and 13 Jbeta reverse. This table comes from immunoSEQ multiplex PCR, and its TCRdb copy is limited to in-frame clones, with some not included. This sample has over 150,000 clones; approximately 79% occur once, and the top ten carry around 4%. Likely unrecorded immune exposures existed in these nominally healthy donors. On this clone: The antigen is unknown.

The sequence was obtained from a man aged 35-49 years in good health and CMV-seronegative. Material for sequencing was PBMCs.

CDR3 nucleotides: TGTGCCAGCAGTGAAGTGGGTATACTAGCGGGGGTCAATGAGCAGTTCTTC. This gives the protein CASSEVGILAGVNEQFF. The chain is built from TRBV6-1 and TRBJ2-1; 11 bases fit TRBD2. The trim removed 1 base at V and 6 bases at J, leaving 8 bases unmatched. This CDR3 has 17 residues. CDR1 is MNHNS and CDR2 is SASEGT in the germline V gene.